Following are 30 T cell receptor beta chains from one sample sequenced in a study of cytomegalovirus exposure and HLA in healthy donors. Primers included in the PCR were 60 Vbeta and 13 Jbeta primers. The data were produced by immunoSEQ multiplex PCR, yet TCRdb's version contains in-frame clones alone and is incomplete. The sample records about 170,000 clones, less than 90% being singletons. The sample was PBMCs. The receptors were sampled from a woman in her forties or fifties in good health and CMV-seropositive.

Points on this clone: Sequence at one end of the junction differs from germline and may be a read error. The rearrangement joins TRBV7-9 to TRBJ1-2; no definite D call. This CDR3 contains 12 residues. CDR1 and CDR2 (germline): SEHNR, FQNEAQ (reference sequence). The CDR3 coding sequence is TGTTCCAGCAGCTTACCCCCGGGTGGCTACACCTTC. Translation: CSSSLPPGGYTF.

The V gene is TRBV7-9, the J gene TRBJ1-1, with unresolved D. In germline, CDR1 is SEHNR, CDR2 FQNEAQ (reference sequence). The CDR3 has 14 amino acids. Between the trimmed V and J ends, which lost 2 bases and 1 base, there was a span of 8 bases. The CDR3 DNA reads TGTGCCAGCAGCTTAACGGGGAAGAACACTGAAGCTTTCTTT. Its protein product is CASSLTGKNTEAFF.

The count of this clone is one. The V call is TRBV28, the J call TRBJ2-1, with D perhaps TRBD2 (6 bases). Trimming removed 6 bases from V and 5 bases from J, with 17 bases in between. Per germline, CDR1 MDHEN and CDR2 SYDVKM. The CDR3 spans 15 residues. The CDR3: CASSKTRRQNNEQFF. The CDR3 DNA is TGTGCCAGCAGCAAGACTAGACGGCAGAACAATGAGCAGTTCTTC.

The chain carries TRBV19 and TRBJ1-1, with 9 bases identical to TRBD1. Looked up from germline, CDR1 is LNHDA and CDR2 is SQIVND (reference sequence). Trimming cost V 5 bases and J 2 bases; bases outside gene matches: 12. The CDR3 has 17 residues. The DNA of the CDR3 is TGTGCCAGTAGTCCTCTCCGGGGACAGGGAGTTAACACTGAAGCTTTCTTT. Protein sequence: CASSPLRGQGVNTEAFF.

The chain couples TRBV28 to TRBJ2-2; no firm D call. Germline lookup yields CDR1 MDHEN and CDR2 SYDVKM. The CDR3 covers 12 residues. V was pared by 2 bases and J by 7 bases, with 5 bases between. CDR3: CASSLPIGELFF. Here the CDR3 DNA reads TGTGCCAGCAGTTTACCCATCGGGGAGCTGTTTTTT.

The chain is built from TRBV29-1 and TRBJ1-5; 8 positions match TRBD1. The CDR3 sequence is 14 residues long. Germline-derived CDR1 and CDR2 are SQVTM and ANQGSEA. J lost 1 base, V lost 7 bases, and 6 bases had no gene match. The CDR3 DNA is TGCAGCGCGCGGACAGGGTCGAGCAATCAGCCCCAGCATTTT. Translated: CSARTGSSNQPQHF.

The chain joins TRBV7-2 to TRBJ2-5, with D perhaps matching TRBD2 (7 bases). Germline V gene data show CDR1 as SGHTA and CDR2 as FQGNSA. The CDR3 loop spans 16 amino acids. Trimming stripped 5 bases from V and 4 bases from J, with 20 bases between. The CDR3 nucleotides read TGTGCCAGCAGCGCCCAACACAGGGAGGGGGTAGAGACCCAGTACTTC. Encoded protein: CASSAQHREGVETQYF.

V and J are TRBV5-1 and TRBJ2-3, with TRBD2 as a possible D gene (6 bases). Per the germline V gene, CDR1 is SGHRS and CDR2 is YFSETQ. The V end lost 0 bases, the J end lost 1 base, and 21 bases lay between the germline ends. The CDR3 runs to 19 residues. CDR3 loop: CASSLVSRGLRGGTDTQYF. Here the CDR3 DNA reads TGCGCCAGCAGCTTGGTTTCGAGGGGACTCCGGGGTGGCACAGATACGCAGTATTTT.

The chain is built from TRBV19 and TRBJ1-1, with TRBD1 matching over 7 bases. J lost 0 bases, V lost 4 bases, and 2 bases had no gene match. Germline CDR1 reads LNHDA; CDR2 reads SQIVND (reference sequence). The CDR3 is 14 residues long. Here the CDR3 DNA reads TGTGCCAGTAGTAGACAGGGTATGAACACTGAAGCTTTCTTT. Its protein product is CASSRQGMNTEAFF.

To note about this clone: Germline is not matched at one junction end, which may reflect a read error. The chain has TRBV7-7 and TRBJ2-2, with D unclear. The CDR3 is 15 amino acids. Germline V gene data show CDR1 as SSHAT and CDR2 as FNYEAQ (reference sequence). DNA of the CDR3: TGTGCTAGCAGCTTAGTCCCACTCGGCACCGGGGAGCTGTTTTTT. Its translation is CASSLVPLGTGELFF.

The chain links TRBV5-1 to TRBJ1-1, with D unclear. The CDR3 contains 14 residues. V lost 4 bases and J lost 0, with 10 bases in between. Looked up from germline, CDR1 is SGHRS and CDR2 is YFSETQ. CDR3: CASSGGDVNTEAFF. The CDR3 DNA is TGCGCCAGCAGCGGCGGGGATGTGAACACTGAAGCTTTCTTT.

This clone has just a few counts. Additional DNA sequences in this sample encode the identical CDR3. V and J are TRBV5-1 and TRBJ2-2; 8 bases map to TRBD1. CDR3 length equals 15 residues. Germline CDR1 reads SGHRS; CDR2 reads YFSETQ. V dropped 3 bases and J dropped 0; count of bases not matched to a gene: 1. CDR3: CASSSDRANTGELFF. In DNA, the CDR3 is TGCGCCAGCAGCTCGGACAGGGCGAACACCGGGGAGCTGTTTTTT.

This chain connects TRBV18 to TRBJ1-1, with D perhaps TRBD1 (5 bases). Per germline, CDR1 KGHSH and CDR2 LQKENI. The CDR3 runs 14 residues. Trimming cost V 3 bases and J 0 bases, with 8 bases left between them. The CDR3 protein is CASSPEGLNTEAFF. The DNA for the CDR3 is TGTGCCAGCTCACCGGAGGGACTGAACACTGAAGCTTTCTTT.

A single count supports this clone. This chain's CDR3 is CASSHGGAVETQYF. The CDR3 DNA reads as TGTGCCAGTAGTCACGGGGGGGCCGTAGAGACCCAGTACTTC. This rearrangement joins TRBV19 to TRBJ2-5; 8 nucleotides line up with TRBD2. The trim removed 5 bases at V and 4 bases at J, leaving 6 bases unmatched. Germline values: CDR1 LNHDA, CDR2 SQIVND (reference sequence). The CDR3 totals 14 residues.

The rearrangement uses TRBV11-3 and TRBJ2-7, with 8 nucleotides matching TRBD2. Germline lookup yields CDR1 SGHNT and CDR2 YENEEA. The CDR3 loop spans 15 amino acids. V lost 4 bases and J lost 0; bases outside the gene matches: 5. The CDR3 DNA sequence: TGTGCCAGCAGCTCGGCTAGCGGGCCCTCCTACGAGCAGTACTTC. Encoded protein: CASSSASGPSYEQYF. The full variable domain, completed using reference TRBV11-3 and TRBJ2-7, is EAGVVQSPRYKIIEKKQPVAFWCNPISGHNTLYWYLQNLGQGPELLIRYENEEAVDDSQLPKDRFSAERLKGVDSTLKIQPAELGDSAVYLCASSSASGPSYEQYFGPGTRLTVT.

The J gene is TRBJ2-3, the V gene TRBV7-2, with D hard to call. The CDR3 totals 16 residues. Between the trimmed V and J ends, which lost 1 base and 4 bases, there was a span of 15 bases. Germline loops: CDR1 SGHTA, CDR2 FQGNSA. Here the CDR3 DNA reads TGTGCCAGCAGCTTAGGCGTAGCTTCGTTCCCAGATACGCAGTATTTT. Translating it yields CASSLGVASFPDTQYF.

Comments on this clone: A read error may account for a junction end that differs from germline. The chain couples TRBV6-5 to TRBJ1-2; D gene unclear. CDR1 is MNHEY and CDR2 is SVGAGI in the germline V gene. The CDR3 runs 13 residues. Written as DNA, the CDR3 is TGTGCCAGCAGTGACTCCACTAACTATGGCTACACCTTC. Residues: CASSDSTNYGYTF.

The chain couples TRBV4-1 to TRBJ2-3; 13 bases line up with TRBD2. Trimming cost V 0 bases and J 0 bases; bases outside gene matches: 3. CDR3 length: 18 amino acids. CDR1 and CDR2 from the germline V gene are MGHRA and YSYEKL. The CDR3 region is CASSQDLTSGGSTDTQYF. The CDR3 coding sequence is TGCGCCAGCAGCCAAGATCTGACTAGCGGGGGGAGCACAGATACGCAGTATTTT.

This clone was counted a few times. This chain connects TRBV7-9 to TRBJ1-3, with no clear D. Germline-derived CDR1 and CDR2 are SEHNR and FQNEAQ (reference sequence). CDR3 length: 17 residues. V shed 2 bases and J shed 0 bases, with 14 bases lying between them. The CDR3 DNA is TGTGCCAGCAGCTTAACGCGGAGATCAGTCTCTGGAAACACCATATATTTT. Translating gives CASSLTRRSVSGNTIYF.

V usage is TRBV7-2 and J usage is TRBJ1-1; 8 nucleotides align to TRBD1. CDR3 length equals 16 residues. Germline loops: CDR1 SGHTA, CDR2 FQGNSA. V lost 5 bases and J lost 0; bases outside the gene matches: 8. CDR3 in amino acids: CASSLRDRRMNTEAFF. The CDR3 DNA follows: TGTGCCAGCAGCCTCCGGGACAGGCGTATGAACACTGAAGCTTTCTTT.

The chain combines TRBV5-1 with TRBJ2-1; 8 bases are shared with TRBD2. Trimming at V came to 3 bases and at J to 2 bases, leaving 7 bases not matched to a gene. The CDR3 sequence is 16 residues long. The germline gives CDR1 SGHRS, CDR2 YFSETQ. In DNA, the CDR3 is TGCGCCAGCAGCTGGGGGTCGGGGGGGGCCTACAATGAGCAGTTCTTC. It encodes CASSWGSGGAYNEQFF.

The chain carries TRBV9 and TRBJ1-1; no definite D call. The CDR3 covers 13 residues. Per germline, CDR1 SGDLS and CDR2 YYNGEE. Trimming removed 2 bases from V and 3 bases from J, with 8 bases in between. This chain's CDR3 is CASSVVTDTEAFF. The CDR3 DNA follows: TGTGCCAGCAGCGTCGTTACGGACACTGAAGCTTTCTTT. The variable domain in full, with the rest retrieved from reference TRBV9 and TRBJ1-1, is DSGVTQTPKHLITATGQRVTLRCSPRSGDLSVYWYQQSLDQGLQFLIQYYNGEERAKGNILERFSAQQFPDLHSELNLSSLELGDSALYFCASSVVTDTEAFFGQGTRLTVV.

This clone has only a few counts. V gene TRBV9 combines with J gene TRBJ1-2; TRBD1 agrees at 10 bases. Germline trimming cut 0 bases from V and 6 bases from J; bases unmatched to any gene: 5. Germline V gene sequence: CDR1 SGDLS, CDR2 YYNGEE. The CDR3 is 15 amino acids. CDR3 amino acids: CASSVDQTGGHGYTF. In DNA form, the CDR3 reads TGTGCCAGCAGCGTAGACCAGACAGGGGGCCATGGCTACACCTTC.

This clone has just one count. This sequence joins TRBV7-8 and TRBJ2-7; 7 bases line up with TRBD1. Germline-derived CDR1 and CDR2 are SGHVS and FQNEAQ. With 7 bases clipped from V and 5 bases from J, the junction kept 8 bases outside the gene matches. The CDR3 has 13 amino acids. The CDR3: CASTATGWHEQYF. The CDR3 region has the DNA TGTGCCAGCACCGCGACAGGGTGGCACGAGCAGTACTTC.

The chain uses TRBV11-3 and TRBJ2-3, with a possible D match to TRBD1 (6 bases). The V end was cut by 4 bases, the J end by 0 bases, with 8 bases between. This CDR3 region has 14 residues. Germline V gene sequence: CDR1 SGHNT, CDR2 YENEEA. The CDR3 DNA is TGTGCCAGCAGCTCCGGACAGAGCACAGATACGCAGTATTTT. Translated: CASSSGQSTDTQYF.

This sequence joins TRBV30 and TRBJ2-1, with 7 bases aligning to TRBD2. The germline V gene encodes CDR1 GTSNPN and CDR2 SVGIG (reference sequence). Trimming took 5 bases from V and 6 from J; bases not matched to a gene: 10. The CDR3 runs to 14 residues. The CDR3 coding sequence is TGTGCCTGGGCCCGGGGGGATCCCATCAATGAGCAGTTCTTC. It specifies CAWARGDPINEQFF. Using reference TRBV30 and TRBJ2-1 for the parts outside the CDR3, the full variable domain is SQTIHQWPATLVQPVGSPLSLECTVEGTSNPNLYWYRQAAGRGLQLLFYSVGIGQISSEVPQNLSASRPQDRQFILSSKKLLLSDSGFYLCAWARGDPINEQFFGPGTRLTVL.

This clone has a handful of counts. Additional DNA sequences in this sample encode the identical CDR3. This chain links TRBV5-1 with TRBJ2-1, with D tentatively TRBD2 (6 bases). V lost 2 bases and J lost 0, with 9 bases in between. The germline CDR1 and CDR2 sequences are SGHRS and YFSETQ. The CDR3 is 15 residues long. CDR3 DNA: TGCGCCAGCAGCTTTAGCGGAAGCTCCTACAATGAGCAGTTCTTC. Translated: CASSFSGSSYNEQFF.

This rearrangement joins TRBV2 to TRBJ2-2; D is perhaps TRBD2 (7 bases). CDR3 length: 16 amino acids. Trimming took 2 bases from V and 1 from J, leaving 11 bases between them. From germline, CDR1 is SNHLY and CDR2 FYNNEI. CDR3 in DNA: TGTGCCAGCAGTGAACGGGGGGCGCGGAACACCGGGGAGCTGTTTTTT. Translated, it gives CASSERGARNTGELFF.

This clone appeared once. The V call is TRBV28, the J call TRBJ2-3; TRBD1 is a possible D gene (5 bases). This CDR3 region has 17 residues. Germline CDR1 and CDR2: MDHEN and SYDVKM. Deletions cut 1 base from V and 2 bases from J, with 16 bases between. CDR3 sequence: CASSLSYQGGLTDTQYF. CDR3 DNA sequence: TGTGCCAGCAGTTTATCGTATCAGGGCGGCCTCACAGATACGCAGTATTTT. Variable domain in full (rest from reference TRBV28 and TRBJ2-3): DVKVTQSSRYLVKRTGEKVFLECVQDMDHENMFWYRQDPGLGLRLIYFSYDVKMKEKGDIPEGYSVSREKKERFSLILESASTNQTSMYLCASSLSYQGGLTDTQYFGPGTRLTVL.

The chain links TRBV28 to TRBJ2-3; no firm D call. Trimming stripped 2 bases from V and 8 bases from J, with 8 bases between. The CDR3 spans 12 residues. CDR1 and CDR2 from the germline V gene are MDHEN and SYDVKM. CDR3 residues: CASSLGSGTQYF. DNA for the CDR3: TGTGCCAGCAGTTTAGGGTCGGGTACGCAGTATTTT.